Each of the 30 T cell receptor beta chains below was sequenced from the same sample in a study of blood T cell repertoires in COVID-19. Measured with immunoSEQ multiplex PCR; TCRdb has only the in-frame clones, and not every one. This table has tens of thousands of clones, 85% to 95% appearing once. Material for sequencing was peripheral blood. These receptors all come from a human donor with active COVID-19. The donor label of this sample is uncertain.

This clone was counted a single time. J is TRBJ1-1 and V is TRBV5-1; no clear D gene. V lost 1 base to trimming and J lost 0 bases, with 7 bases between them. Germline V gene sequence: CDR1 SGHRS, CDR2 YFSETQ. The CDR3 has 14 residues. CDR3 DNA sequence: TGCGCCAGCAGCTTGTTCTCGGTGAACACTGAAGCTTTCTTT. Amino acids: CASSLFSVNTEAFF.

In this sample, this clone turned up a few times. This chain uses TRBV2 with TRBJ2-3; 7 bases agree with TRBD1. The V segment lost 5 bases and the J segment 6 bases; nucleotides outside the gene matches: 8. This CDR3 is built from 14 residues. The germline gives CDR1 SNHLY, CDR2 FYNNEI. The CDR3 DNA follows: TGTGCCAGCAGTAAACAGGGGTCTGGGGATACGCAGTATTTT. Translation: CASSKQGSGDTQYF.

This chain uses TRBV19 with TRBJ1-4; a weak D match, TRBD1 (5 bases). This CDR3 contains 13 residues. Germline loops: CDR1 LNHDA, CDR2 SQIVND (reference sequence). V lost 10 bases, J lost 8 bases, and 17 bases lay in between. The CDR3 here is CATKGKFEEKLFF. CDR3 DNA: TGTGCCACTAAGGGGAAGTTTGAAGAAAAACTGTTTTTT.

The gene calls are TRBV5-1 and TRBJ2-4, with D maybe TRBD2 (5 bases). The CDR3 runs 12 residues. Germline V gene sequence: CDR1 SGHRS, CDR2 YFSETQ. The V end lost 7 bases, the J end lost 9 bases, and 14 bases lay between the germline ends. The CDR3 reads CASRATAGIQYF. The CDR3 region has the DNA TGCGCCAGCCGTGCCACGGCGGGCATTCAGTACTTC.

V and J are TRBV9 and TRBJ2-2; D is undetermined. Trimming removed 0 bases at V and 7 bases at J, with 13 bases between. The CDR3 consists of 15 residues. Germline V lookup: CDR1 SGDLS, CDR2 YYNGEE. The CDR3 spells CASSVGQFGNGELFF. In DNA form, the CDR3 reads TGTGCCAGCAGCGTAGGGCAGTTTGGTAACGGGGAGCTGTTTTTT.

The J gene is TRBJ2-3, the V gene TRBV6-5, with 9 bases fitting TRBD2. Trimming at V came to 0 bases and at J to 4 bases, leaving 5 bases not matched to a gene. Looked up from germline, CDR1 is MNHEY and CDR2 is SVGAGI. CDR3 length: 16 residues. CDR3 sequence (DNA): TGTGCCAGCAGTTACTCGGGCGGGGGGGAAGCAGATACGCAGTATTTT. Its translation is CASSYSGGGEADTQYF.

Concerning this clone itself: This sample also contains other DNA sequences that code for the same CDR3. The chain recombines TRBV5-4 with TRBJ1-1; tentative D call: TRBD1 (6 bases). This CDR3 has 16 residues. Trimming left V 1 base short and J 3 bases short, with 16 bases between. Germline lookup yields CDR1 SGHNT and CDR2 YYREEE (reference sequence). The CDR3 here is CASSLHYPAGDTEAFF. The CDR3 nucleotides read TGTGCCAGCAGCTTGCATTACCCGGCAGGGGACACTGAAGCTTTCTTT.

The chain joins TRBV5-4 to TRBJ2-3, with 10 bases matching TRBD2. Germline CDR1 is SGHNT and CDR2 is YYREEE (reference sequence). The CDR3 spans 16 residues. Trimming removed 2 bases from V and 4 bases from J; junction bases left unmatched: 7. CDR3 protein: CASSLNSGGWADTQYF. Written as DNA, the CDR3 is TGTGCCAGCAGCTTAAATAGCGGGGGGTGGGCAGATACGCAGTATTTT.

V and J are TRBV11-2 and TRBJ1-1; tentative D call: TRBD1 (5 bases). Per germline, CDR1 SGHAT and CDR2 FQNNGV. V lost 3 bases, J lost 11 bases, and 13 bases lay in between. The length of the CDR3 is 12 residues. CDR3 region: CASSFWGSSAFF. Written as DNA, the CDR3 is TGTGCCAGCAGCTTCTGGGGCAGTTCGGCTTTCTTT.

The chain joins TRBV13 to TRBJ1-3; 7 bases fit TRBD1. The CDR3 is made up of 16 amino acids. Trimming at V came to 1 base and at J to 2 bases, leaving 5 bases not matched to a gene. In germline, CDR1 is PRHDT, CDR2 FYEKMQ (reference sequence). CDR3 in DNA: TGTGCCAGCAGCTTAGCGGGGCAGGGGGCTGGAAACACCATATATTTT. It translates to CASSLAGQGAGNTIYF.

This chain connects TRBV2 to TRBJ1-1, with a possible D match to TRBD1 (5 bases). The germline V and J ends were trimmed by 6 bases and 0 bases, with 11 bases remaining between them. The CDR3 runs to 14 residues. Germline assignment: CDR1 SNHLY and CDR2 FYNNEI. The CDR3 nucleotides are TGTGCCAGCAGATACCAGGACATGAACACTGAAGCTTTCTTT. It is translated as CASRYQDMNTEAFF.

This rearrangement joins TRBV6-2 or TRBV6-3 to TRBJ1-1; perhaps TRBD1 as D (5 bases). The V gene lost 1 base and the J gene lost 6 bases, with 12 bases spanning the gap. The CDR3 consists of 14 residues. CDR1 is MNHEY and CDR2 is SVGEGT in the germline V gene. The CDR3 bases are TGTGCCAGCAGTTACTGGCAGGGCAAGGCTGAAGCTTTCTTT. Translated: CASSYWQGKAEAFF.

The chain carries TRBV5-5 and TRBJ2-7; 9 nucleotides match TRBD2. The CDR3 is 14 residues long. Trimming at V came to 4 bases and at J to 5 bases, leaving 7 bases not matched to a gene. Germline lookup yields CDR1 SGHKS and CDR2 YYEKEE (reference sequence). CDR3 in DNA: TGTGCCAGCAGCATCCCGGGACTAGCAGACGAGCAGTACTTC. Protein: CASSIPGLADEQYF.

This chain's CDR3 is CASTGLGREGDTQYF. CDR3 DNA: TGTGCCAGCACCGGGCTAGGCAGGGAGGGAGATACGCAGTATTTT. This chain joins TRBV5-6 and TRBJ2-3; 7 nucleotides align to TRBD2. Germline trimming cut 6 bases from V and 5 bases from J; bases unmatched to any gene: 12. This CDR3 region has 15 residues. Germline V gives CDR1 SGHDT, CDR2 YYEEEE.

The chain employs TRBV6-5 and TRBJ2-5; TRBD1 agrees at 10 bases. V was pared by 6 bases and J by 4 bases, with 5 bases of the junction left unmatched. The germline gives CDR1 MNHEY, CDR2 SVGAGI. The CDR3 covers 14 residues. The CDR3 here is CASRRTGGLETQYF. In DNA form, the CDR3 reads TGTGCCAGCAGGAGGACAGGGGGTTTAGAGACCCAGTACTTC.

The V and J genes are TRBV6-2 or TRBV6-3 and TRBJ1-5; possible D gene TRBD1, 5 bases. The V gene lost 5 bases and the J gene lost 6 bases, with 14 bases spanning the gap. The CDR3 is 14 amino acids. Per the germline V gene, CDR1 is MNHEY and CDR2 is SVGEGT. The CDR3 is CASSTGGSLQPQHF. The DNA of the CDR3 is TGTGCCAGCAGTACCGGGGGGAGTCTTCAGCCCCAGCATTTT.

CDR3 amino acids: CASSYSRGRGRYNEQFF. The CDR3 region has the DNA TGTGCCAGCAGTTACTCCCGTGGGCGGGGGCGTTACAATGAGCAGTTCTTC. This chain joins TRBV6-2 or TRBV6-3 and TRBJ2-1, with a tentative D call TRBD2 (7 bases). The V end was cut by 0 bases, the J end by 4 bases, with 16 bases between. The CDR3 length is 17 residues. CDR1 MNHEY and CDR2 SVGEGT come from the germline V gene.

A single count supports this clone. The gene calls are TRBV5-1 and TRBJ2-7, with 7 bases identical to TRBD2. The junction had 11 bases not matched to a gene; V was cut back by 4 bases and J by 7 bases. This CDR3 has 14 residues. Germline values: CDR1 SGHRS, CDR2 YFSETQ. The DNA for the CDR3 is TGCGCCAGCAGCCCGGGGGGAAGGTCTTGGGAGCAGTACTTC. It encodes CASSPGGRSWEQYF.

This clone was picked up one time. This sequence joins TRBV6-5 and TRBJ2-1, with 10 bases lining up with TRBD1. Germline CDR1 is MNHEY and CDR2 is SVGAGI. The CDR3 is 13 residues long. Losses at the gene ends were 9 bases for V and 3 bases for J; bases not matched to a gene: 2. This chain's CDR3 is CASGTGDYNEQFF. The CDR3 DNA follows: TGTGCCAGTGGGACAGGGGACTACAATGAGCAGTTCTTC.

The chain is built from TRBV7-2 and TRBJ1-5, with D possibly being TRBD1 (5 bases). Per germline, CDR1 SGHTA and CDR2 FQGNSA. The CDR3 sequence is 16 residues long. Trimming removed 5 bases from V and 1 base from J, with 15 bases in between. This CDR3 is CASSPVSSGSNQPQHF. The CDR3 DNA is TGTGCCAGCAGCCCTGTCTCATCAGGGAGCAATCAGCCCCAGCATTTT.

This rearrangement joins TRBV6-5 to TRBJ2-1; tentative D call: TRBD2 (6 bases). Germline V lookup: CDR1 MNHEY, CDR2 SVGAGI. This CDR3 region has 15 residues. Trimming shortened V by 6 bases and J by 1 base, and 13 bases separated the two germline ends. The CDR3 reads CASRGGYPSYNEQFF. In DNA form, the CDR3 reads TGTGCCAGCAGAGGAGGGTATCCGTCCTACAATGAGCAGTTCTTC.

This clone was found once. The chain links TRBV25-1 to TRBJ1-1; 12 bases line up with TRBD1. The CDR3 runs 13 residues. With 2 bases clipped from V and 13 bases from J, the junction kept 5 bases outside the gene matches. Germline V gives CDR1 MGHDK, CDR2 SYGVNS. DNA for the CDR3: TGTGCCAGCAGTGAAGTCGGGACAGGGGGCCTTTTCTTT. Translated: CASSEVGTGGLFF.

The CDR3 DNA follows: TGTGCCAGCAGCTTGTCTAGCGGAAGCACAGATACGCAGTATTTT. It specifies CASSLSSGSTDTQYF. The V call is TRBV5-4, the J call TRBJ2-3, with TRBD2 identical over 7 bases. The germline CDR1 and CDR2 sequences are SGHNT and YYREEE (reference sequence). Germline trimming cut 1 base from V and 0 bases from J; bases unmatched to any gene: 2. This CDR3 comprises 15 residues.

This clone was seen just once. The CDR3 DNA is TGTGCCAGCAGCGCGACCGGGGAGCTGTTTTTT. Translated: CASSATGELFF. V usage is TRBV9 and J usage is TRBJ2-2; no clear D. Deletions cut 3 bases from V and 5 bases from J, with 2 bases between. The germline CDR1 and CDR2 sequences are SGDLS and YYNGEE. The CDR3 extends over 11 amino acids.

This clone occurred once. The chain links TRBV6-6 to TRBJ2-1; 13 bases agree with TRBD2. V lost 5 bases and J lost 8; bases outside the gene matches: 18. Germline V gene sequence: CDR1 MNHNY, CDR2 SVGAGI (reference sequence). This CDR3 has 19 residues. The CDR3: CASSRHVTSGGLSTYEQFF. Written as DNA, the CDR3 is TGTGCCAGCAGTCGCCACGTGACTAGCGGGGGGCTCTCGACCTATGAGCAGTTCTTC.

V gene TRBV4-2 combines with J gene TRBJ1-1; a weak D match, TRBD1 (5 bases). V was clipped by 5 bases and J by 3 bases, with 19 bases between them. CDR3 length equals 16 residues. The V gene's germline CDR1 is LGHNA and CDR2 YNFKEQ. CDR3 nucleotides: TGTGCCAGCAGCTCCTTGGGTAGGGGCGCGGACACTGAAGCTTTCTTT. Protein: CASSSLGRGADTEAFF.

The V gene is TRBV19, the J gene TRBJ2-7; weak D call: TRBD2 (5 bases). Trimming took 7 bases from V and 2 from J, leaving 12 bases between them. The CDR3 consists of 13 residues. CDR1 is LNHDA and CDR2 is SQIVND in the germline V gene (reference sequence). The CDR3 sequence: CASTRENPYEQYF. CDR3 DNA: TGTGCCAGTACCCGGGAAAATCCCTACGAGCAGTACTTC. Based on the CDR3 plus reference TRBV19 and TRBJ2-7, the full variable domain is DGGITQSPKYLFRKEGQNVTLSCEQNLNHDAMYWYRQDPGQGLRLIYYSQIVNDFQKGDIAEGYSVSREKKESFPLTVTSAQKNPTAFYLCASTRENPYEQYFGPGTRLTVT.

The chain uses TRBV6-1 and TRBJ1-2; D possibly corresponds to TRBD1 (5 bases). This CDR3 region has 14 residues. V was cut by 1 base and J by 8 bases, with 14 bases left in between. CDR1 is MNHNS and CDR2 is SASEGT in the germline V gene. CDR3 sequence reads: CASSEGSDRLGYTF. The CDR3 DNA reads as TGTGCCAGCAGTGAAGGCAGTGACAGATTGGGCTACACCTTC.

V and J are TRBV28 and TRBJ2-1; weak D call: TRBD2 (5 bases). The CDR3 extends over 14 amino acids. Germline V gene sequence: CDR1 MDHEN, CDR2 SYDVKM. Trimming took off 6 bases at V and 8 bases at J, with 17 bases between the two ends. The CDR3 coding sequence is TGTGCCAGCAGCCCCGTGATTCTACTAGATGAGCAGTTCTTC. Translated: CASSPVILLDEQFF.

V gene TRBV2 combines with J gene TRBJ2-1, with 9 bases lining up with TRBD2. The CDR3 extends over 14 amino acids. The junction had 4 bases not matched to a gene; V was cut back by 3 bases and J by 7 bases. Germline CDR1 SNHLY, CDR2 FYNNEI. Here the CDR3 reads CASSENLAGNEQFF. CDR3 DNA sequence: TGTGCCAGCAGTGAGAATCTAGCGGGGAATGAGCAGTTCTTC.